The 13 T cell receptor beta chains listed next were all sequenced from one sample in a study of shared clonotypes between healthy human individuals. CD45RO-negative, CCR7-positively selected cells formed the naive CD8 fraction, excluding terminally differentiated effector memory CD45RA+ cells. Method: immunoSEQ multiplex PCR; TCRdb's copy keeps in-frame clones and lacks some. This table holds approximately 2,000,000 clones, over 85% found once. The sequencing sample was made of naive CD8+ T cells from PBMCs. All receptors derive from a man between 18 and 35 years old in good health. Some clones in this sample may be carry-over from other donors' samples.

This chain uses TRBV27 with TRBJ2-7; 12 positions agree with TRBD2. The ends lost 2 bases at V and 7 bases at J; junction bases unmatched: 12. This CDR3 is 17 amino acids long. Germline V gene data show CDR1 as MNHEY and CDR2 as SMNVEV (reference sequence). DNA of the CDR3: TGTGCCAGCAGTTTAGGGCCCGGGCCCGGGACTAGCGGGGAGCAGTACTTC. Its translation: CASSLGPGPGTSGEQYF.

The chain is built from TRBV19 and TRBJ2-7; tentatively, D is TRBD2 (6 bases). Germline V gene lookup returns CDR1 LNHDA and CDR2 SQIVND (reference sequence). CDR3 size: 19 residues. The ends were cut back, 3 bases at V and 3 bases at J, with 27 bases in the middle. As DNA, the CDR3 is TGTGCCAGTAGTATTAGGTACGTTGTGGGAGGTCCCTCCGTCTACGAGCAGTACTTC. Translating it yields CASSIRYVVGGPSVYEQYF.

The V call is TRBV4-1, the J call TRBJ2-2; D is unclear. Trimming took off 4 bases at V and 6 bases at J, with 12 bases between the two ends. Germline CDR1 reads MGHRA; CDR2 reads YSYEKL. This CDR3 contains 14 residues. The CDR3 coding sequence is TGCGCCAGCAGCCTTAGGTTCGCGGCCGGGGAGCTGTTTTTT. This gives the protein CASSLRFAAGELFF.

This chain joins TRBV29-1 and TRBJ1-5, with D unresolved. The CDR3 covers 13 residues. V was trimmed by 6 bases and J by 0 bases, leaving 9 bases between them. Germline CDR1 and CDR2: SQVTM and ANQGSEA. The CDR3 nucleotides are TGCAGCGTGGGTCTTGATAGCAATCAGCCCCAGCATTTT. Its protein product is CSVGLDSNQPQHF.

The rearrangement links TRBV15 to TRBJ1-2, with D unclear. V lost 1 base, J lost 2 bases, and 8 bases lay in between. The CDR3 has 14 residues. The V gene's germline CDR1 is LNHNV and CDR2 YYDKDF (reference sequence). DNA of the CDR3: TGTGCCACCAGCAGAGGCGGGGAAAACTATGGCTACACCTTC. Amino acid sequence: CATSRGGENYGYTF.

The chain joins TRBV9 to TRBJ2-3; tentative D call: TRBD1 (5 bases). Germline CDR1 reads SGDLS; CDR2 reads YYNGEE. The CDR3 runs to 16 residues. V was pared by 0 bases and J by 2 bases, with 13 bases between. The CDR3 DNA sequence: TGTGCCAGCAGCGTAGAGGGGCAGGGTGTCACAGATACGCAGTATTTT. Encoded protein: CASSVEGQGVTDTQYF.

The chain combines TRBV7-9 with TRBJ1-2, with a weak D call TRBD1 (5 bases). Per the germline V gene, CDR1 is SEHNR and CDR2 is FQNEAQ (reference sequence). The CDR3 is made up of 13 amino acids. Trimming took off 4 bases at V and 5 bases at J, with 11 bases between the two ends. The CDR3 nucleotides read TGTGCCAGCAGCTCCACGGGGGATTATGGCTACACCTTC. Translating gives CASSSTGDYGYTF. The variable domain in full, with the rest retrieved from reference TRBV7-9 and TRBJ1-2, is DTGVSQNPRHKITKRGQNVTFRCDPISEHNRLYWYRQTLGQGPEFLTYFQNEAQLEKSRLLSDRFSAERPKGSFSTLEIQRTEQGDSAMYLCASSSTGDYGYTFGSGTRLTVV.

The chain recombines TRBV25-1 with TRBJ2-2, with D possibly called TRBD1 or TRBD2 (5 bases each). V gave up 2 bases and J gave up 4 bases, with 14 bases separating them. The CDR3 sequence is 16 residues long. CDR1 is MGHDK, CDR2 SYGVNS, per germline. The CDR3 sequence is CASSEGGQGSTGELFF. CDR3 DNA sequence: TGTGCCAGCAGTGAAGGAGGCCAGGGTAGCACCGGGGAGCTGTTTTTT.

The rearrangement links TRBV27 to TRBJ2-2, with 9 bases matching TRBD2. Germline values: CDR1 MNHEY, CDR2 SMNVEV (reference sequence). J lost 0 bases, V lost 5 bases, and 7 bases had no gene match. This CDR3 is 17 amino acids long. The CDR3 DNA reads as TGTGCCAGCAGTACCTGGGCTAGCGGGGCGAACACCGGGGAGCTGTTTTTT. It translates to CASSTWASGANTGELFF.

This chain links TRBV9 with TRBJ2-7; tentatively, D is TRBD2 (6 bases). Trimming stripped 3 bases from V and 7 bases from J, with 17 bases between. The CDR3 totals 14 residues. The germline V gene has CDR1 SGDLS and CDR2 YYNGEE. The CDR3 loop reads CASSAGLGSGEQYF. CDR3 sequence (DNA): TGTGCCAGCAGCGCGGGACTGGGAAGTGGGGAGCAGTACTTC.

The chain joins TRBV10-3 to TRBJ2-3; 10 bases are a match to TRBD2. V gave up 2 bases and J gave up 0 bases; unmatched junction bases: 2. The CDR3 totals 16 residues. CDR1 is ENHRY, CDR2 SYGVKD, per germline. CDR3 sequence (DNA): TGTGCCATCAGTGAGGTTAGCGGGAGGAGCACAGATACGCAGTATTTT. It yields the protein CAISEVSGRSTDTQYF.

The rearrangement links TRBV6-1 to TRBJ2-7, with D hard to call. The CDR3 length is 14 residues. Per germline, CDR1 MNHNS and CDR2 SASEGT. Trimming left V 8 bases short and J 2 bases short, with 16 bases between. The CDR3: CASWGQFHAYEQYF. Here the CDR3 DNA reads TGTGCCAGCTGGGGTCAGTTCCACGCCTACGAGCAGTACTTC.

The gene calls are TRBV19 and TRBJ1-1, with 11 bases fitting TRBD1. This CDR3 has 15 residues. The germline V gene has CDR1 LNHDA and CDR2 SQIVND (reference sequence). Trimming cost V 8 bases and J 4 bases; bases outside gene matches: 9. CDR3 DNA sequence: TGTGCCAGTGACCAAAGGACAGGGGGCGTCACTGAAGCTTTCTTT. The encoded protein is CASDQRTGGVTEAFF. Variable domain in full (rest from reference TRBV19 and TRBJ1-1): DGGITQSPKYLFRKEGQNVTLSCEQNLNHDAMYWYRQDPGQGLRLIYYSQIVNDFQKGDIAEGYSVSREKKESFPLTVTSAQKNPTAFYLCASDQRTGGVTEAFFGQGTRLTVV.